A single sample is the source of the 19 T cell receptor beta chains below, sequenced in a study of blood T cells in healthy people across ages. The use of a sample-barcoded 5' primer and a J-beta primer mix characterized a second PCR of roughly 7 to 12 cycles. TCRdb independently ran MiXCR on the 5' RACE reads; one entry per CDR3 protein. This sample carries 1.4 million or so distinct CDR3 sequences, about 45% of them seen once, and the ten largest clones take 4%. Sequencing was performed on blood. All receptors derive from a woman aged 18-29 years in good health.

This chain connects TRBV7-9 to TRBJ2-4; D remains ambiguous. The assigned J gene may be wrong: the sequence end matches TRBJ2-7 better. The germline gives CDR1 SEHNR, CDR2 FQNEAQ (reference sequence). The CDR3 runs 16 residues. The CDR3 DNA follows: TGTGCCAGCAGCTTAGGCGGCTACCAACAAACCTACGAGCAGTACTTC. This gives the protein CASSLGGYQQTYEQYF.

The rearrangement joins TRBV29-1 to TRBJ2-1, with D perhaps matching TRBD2 (5 bases). Germline V gene sequence: CDR1 SQVTM, CDR2 ANQGSEA. The V and J ends lost 5 bases and 0 bases respectively, with 11 bases between them. This CDR3 region has 14 residues. In DNA, the CDR3 is TGCAGCGTTCTAGTCCGGGGCTCCTACAATGAGCAGTTCTTC. Translated: CSVLVRGSYNEQFF.

The V call is TRBV25-1, the J call TRBJ2-7, with 12 bases lining up with TRBD2. The V gene end was trimmed by 1 base and the J gene end by 2 bases; junction bases not matched to a gene: 0. This CDR3 comprises 15 residues. CDR1 and CDR2 (germline): MGHDK, SYGVNS. CDR3 in DNA: TGTGCCAGCAGTGAATGGACTAGCGGGACCTACGAGCAGTACTTC. Translation: CASSEWTSGTYEQYF.

On this clonotype itself: An end of the junction differs from the germline gene, which may be a read error. The chain links TRBV3-1 to TRBJ2-1; unclear D gene. CDR1 and CDR2 from the germline V gene are LGHDT and YNNKEL (reference sequence). This CDR3 is 14 amino acids long. Written as DNA, the CDR3 is TGTGCCAGCAACCAAAATACCGGCAAGGATGAGCAGTTCTTC. It is translated as CASNQNTGKDEQFF.

The J gene is TRBJ2-3, the V gene TRBV7-2; 12 nucleotides agree with TRBD2. The V segment lost 11 bases and the J segment 4 bases; nucleotides outside the gene matches: 13. There are 16 residues in the CDR3. Germline V gives CDR1 SGHTA, CDR2 FQGNSA. The CDR3 loop reads CAASLTSGRIPDTQYF. Here the CDR3 DNA reads TGTGCCGCGAGCTTAACTAGCGGGAGGATCCCAGATACGCAGTATTTT.

The V and J genes are TRBV7-9 and TRBJ2-1; 9 nucleotides match TRBD1. CDR3 length equals 15 residues. The ends lost 6 bases at V and 5 bases at J; junction bases unmatched: 8. CDR1 and CDR2 from the germline V gene are SEHNR and FQNEAQ (reference sequence). The CDR3 spells CASSPGQGLNNEQFF. DNA of the CDR3: TGTGCCAGCAGTCCGGGACAGGGACTCAACAATGAGCAGTTCTTC.

The chain recombines TRBV6-2 or TRBV6-3 with TRBJ1-5; TRBD1 aligns across 9 bases. Germline values: CDR1 MNHEY, CDR2 SVGEGT. The CDR3 is 15 amino acids. Losses at the gene ends were 6 bases for V and 2 bases for J; bases not matched to a gene: 5. Here the CDR3 reads CASRAGTGRNQPQHF. The CDR3 DNA follows: TGTGCCAGCAGGGCCGGGACAGGGCGCAATCAGCCCCAGCATTTT.

V gene TRBV4-1 combines with J gene TRBJ1-2; 7 bases are shared with TRBD1. Per germline, CDR1 MGHRA and CDR2 YSYEKL. The junction had 11 bases not matched to a gene; V was cut back by 4 bases and J by 0 bases. The CDR3 covers 17 residues. The CDR3 spells CASSRGDPGQSNYGYTF. The CDR3 DNA reads as TGCGCCAGCAGCCGGGGAGATCCGGGACAGTCTAACTATGGCTACACCTTC.

The sample holds a few counts of this clonotype. The CDR3 protein is CASSHRTSGVYNEQFF. The CDR3 DNA follows: TGTGCCAGCAGCCACCGGACTAGCGGGGTATACAATGAGCAGTTCTTC. The chain is built from TRBV13 and TRBJ2-1; the match to TRBD2 covers 12 bases. Losses at the gene ends were 5 bases for V and 4 bases for J; bases not matched to a gene: 6. This CDR3 comprises 16 residues. Germline assignment: CDR1 PRHDT and CDR2 FYEKMQ (reference sequence).

The chain has TRBV11-2 and TRBJ2-4; D is uncertain. Trimming cost V 1 base and J 8 bases, with 12 bases left between them. The length of the CDR3 is 14 residues. Germline CDR1 is SGHAT and CDR2 is FQNNGV. The CDR3 sequence is CASSLASTADIQYF. CDR3 in DNA: TGTGCCAGCAGCTTAGCTAGTACGGCGGACATTCAGTACTTC.

There are a few counts of this clonotype. The rearrangement uses TRBV4-1 and TRBJ2-6, with no clear D. Germline-derived CDR1 and CDR2 are MGHRA and YSYEKL. The CDR3 is 18 residues long. Trimming left V 1 base short and J 2 bases short, with 15 bases between. CDR3 DNA sequence: TGCGCCAGCAGCCAAGTGTCCCTTGGTTGGGCTGGGGCCAACGTCCTGACTTTC. Translated: CASSQVSLGWAGANVLTF.

This clonotype has a handful of counts. The rearrangement uses TRBV7-2 and TRBJ2-1; 8 nucleotides match TRBD2. V dropped 6 bases and J dropped 8; count of bases not matched to a gene: 3. CDR3 length equals 12 residues. The germline V gene has CDR1 SGHTA and CDR2 FQGNSA. The CDR3 DNA is TGTGCCAGCAGAGCAGCGGGAGATGAGCAGTTCTTC. Translated, it gives CASRAAGDEQFF.

With respect to this clonotype: The junction and the germline gene differ at one end; a read error may be behind it. This chain joins TRBV6-6 and TRBJ2-3; D perhaps matches TRBD2 (6 bases). The length of the CDR3 is 16 residues. Germline loops: CDR1 MNHNY, CDR2 SVGAGI (reference sequence). CDR3 in DNA: TGTGCCAGCAGTTCGGGACTCTCGGGTAAAACAGATACGCGGTATTTT. Translating it yields CASSSGLSGKTDTRYF.

The chain employs TRBV19 and TRBJ1-2, with D maybe TRBD1 (6 bases). The CDR3 spans 16 residues. Looked up from germline, CDR1 is LNHDA and CDR2 is SQIVND (reference sequence). V lost 0 bases, J lost 10 bases, and 21 bases lay in between. CDR3 bases: TGTGCCAGTAGTATAGATGCCCGGGTGGGGACAACCTTCTACACCTTC. Its protein is CASSIDARVGTTFYTF.

The rearrangement links TRBV7-8 to TRBJ2-5; D gene unclear. This CDR3 has 15 amino acids. Germline-derived CDR1 and CDR2 are SGHVS and FQNEAQ. The V gene lost 1 base and the J gene lost 2 bases, with 11 bases spanning the gap. The CDR3 DNA is TGTGCCAGCAGCTTAGTAAGGACCAGGCAAGAGACCCAGTACTTC. Protein sequence: CASSLVRTRQETQYF.

This clonotype has a handful of counts. The chain recombines TRBV7-9 with TRBJ1-2; TRBD1 matches at 7 bases. The CDR3 is made up of 14 amino acids. V dropped 2 bases and J dropped 4; count of bases not matched to a gene: 4. CDR1 is SEHNR and CDR2 is FQNEAQ in the germline V gene (reference sequence). CDR3 DNA: TGTGCCAGCAGCTTATCGGACAGGATCTATGGCTACACCTTC. Translated, it gives CASSLSDRIYGYTF.

This clonotype was counted only a few times. The V and J genes are TRBV12-3 or TRBV12-4 and TRBJ2-7, with D perhaps TRBD2 (5 bases). The ends were cut back, 3 bases at V and 3 bases at J, with 12 bases in the middle. The CDR3 spans 14 residues. This chain's CDR3 is CASSFLPGVYEQYF. DNA of the CDR3: TGTGCCAGCAGTTTCCTACCCGGGGTCTACGAGCAGTACTTC.

Only a few counts were recorded for this clonotype. The CDR3 spells CASSLAGGRVSEQYF. CDR3 coding DNA: TGTGCCAGCAGCTTAGCCGGTGGCAGGGTAAGCGAGCAGTACTTC. The gene calls are TRBV7-9 and TRBJ2-5, with a weak D call TRBD1 (5 bases). Gene TRBJ2-7 matches the end of the DNA better, so the J call may be wrong. In germline, CDR1 is SEHNR, CDR2 FQNEAQ (reference sequence). CDR3 length: 15 amino acids.

The CDR3 sequence is CASRQGFSGNQPQHF. CDR3 coding DNA: TGTGCCAGCAGGCAGGGGTTTAGCGGCAATCAGCCCCAGCATTTT. This chain connects TRBV6-2 or TRBV6-3 to TRBJ1-5; weak D call: TRBD1 (6 bases). The CDR3 has 15 amino acids. Trimming stripped 6 bases from V and 2 bases from J, with 14 bases between. Germline CDR1 and CDR2: MNHEY and SVGEGT.